This is a list of T cell receptor beta chains from one sample in a study of PD-1 blockade in classical Hodgkin lymphoma. This table comes from immunoSEQ multiplex PCR, and its TCRdb copy is limited to in-frame clones, with some not included. Of over 10,000 clones in the sample, about nine tenths were seen once. The sample here was CD4+ T cells from blood, taken before the fourth cycle of nivolumab. These receptors originate from a human donor with classical Hodgkin lymphoma. Each CDR3 is given with its conserved first and last residue. The D gene is left open where the match is weak. The size of a clone is reported for some rows only, either as once, few or many, or as a class for expanded clones.

V: TRBV5-1
J: TRBJ2-3
size: -
D: -
DNA: TGCGCCAGCAGCTTGGGCCTCGGCGGCACAGATACGCAGTATTTT
CDR3: CASSLGLGGTDTQYF

V: TRBV18
J: TRBJ2-5
size: -
D: -
DNA: TGTGCCAGCTCACCAGAAGTAGAGACCCAGTACTTC
CDR3: CASSPEVETQYF

V: TRBV11-2
J: TRBJ2-3
size: -
D: TRBD2
DNA: TGTGCCAGCAGCCCCCGACTAGCGGGGAGCACAGATACGCAGTATTTT
CDR3: CASSPRLAGSTDTQYF

V: TRBV30
J: TRBJ2-5
size: -
D: -
DNA: TGTGCCTGGAGTGTCCCCGGAGGAGAGACCCAGTACTTC
CDR3: CAWSVPGGETQYF

V: TRBV5-1
J: TRBJ1-6
size: -
D: -
DNA: TGCGCCAGCAGCTTGATCCTTAACGAGTCACCCCTCCACTTT
CDR3: CASSLILNESPLHF

V: TRBV19
J: TRBJ2-5
size: once
D: TRBD1
DNA: TGTGCCAGTAATACAGGGGGCAGAGGGAGAGAGACCCAGTACTTC
CDR3: CASNTGGRGRETQYF

V: TRBV5-6
J: TRBJ2-1
size: -
D: -
DNA: TGTGCCAGCAGCTTGAGGGGGGCAAATGAGCAGTTCTTC
CDR3: CASSLRGANEQFF

V: TRBV7-9
J: TRBJ2-1
size: -
D: -
DNA: TGTGCCGGTATAGTCGACTCCTACAATGAGCAGTTCTTC
CDR3: CAGIVDSYNEQFF

V: TRBV19
J: TRBJ1-1
size: -
D: -
DNA: TGTGCCAGTAGTCTGGTCACTTACACTGAAGCTTTCTTT
CDR3: CASSLVTYTEAFF

V: TRBV7-9
J: TRBJ1-6
size: -
D: -
DNA: TGTGCCAGCAGCTTACAGGGGCAAACACCCCTCCACTTT
CDR3: CASSLQGQTPLHF

V: TRBV30
J: TRBJ2-7
size: -
D: -
DNA: TGTGCCTGGAAGGACAACTCCTACGAGCAGTACTTC
CDR3: CAWKDNSYEQYF

V: TRBV29-1
J: TRBJ2-5
size: -
D: -
DNA: TGCAGCGTCGGGGACGGAGGACAAGAGACCCAGTACTTC
CDR3: CSVGDGGQETQYF

V: TRBV27
J: TRBJ2-7
size: -
D: -
DNA: TGTGCCAGCAGTTTCACCACAGAGAGCTCCTACGAGCAGTACTTC
CDR3: CASSFTTESSYEQYF

V: TRBV9
J: TRBJ2-5
size: few
D: -
DNA: TGTGCCAGCAGCGAACCGCAAGAGACCCAGTACTTC
CDR3: CASSEPQETQYF

V: TRBV15
J: TRBJ2-3
size: -
D: -
DNA: TGTGCCACCAGCAGAGATCTGGCCTCCACAGATACGCAGTATTTT
CDR3: CATSRDLASTDTQYF

V: TRBV29-1
J: TRBJ2-3
size: -
D: -
DNA: TGCAGCGCTGGAAAAAGCACAGATACGCAGTATTTT
CDR3: CSAGKSTDTQYF

V: TRBV19
J: TRBJ1-1
size: -
D: -
DNA: TGTGCCAGTAGCCCTACCTCTGGGGCCTCTAACACTGAAGCTTTCTTT
CDR3: CASSPTSGASNTEAFF

V: TRBV7-2
J: TRBJ2-1
size: -
D: -
DNA: TGTGCCAGCAGCTCTGCAGGGTCTGTCTACAATGAGCAGTTCTTC
CDR3: CASSSAGSVYNEQFF

V: TRBV5-8
J: TRBJ2-5
size: -
D: TRBD1
DNA: TGTGCCAGCAGCTTGGCCGGGACAGGGGTAGGAGAGACCCAGTACTTC
CDR3: CASSLAGTGVGETQYF

V: TRBV7-9
J: TRBJ2-5
size: -
D: TRBD1
DNA: TGTGCCAGCAGCTTATTCCCCACAGGGGAAGAGACCCAGTACTTC
CDR3: CASSLFPTGEETQYF

V: TRBV19
J: TRBJ2-7
size: -
D: TRBD1
DNA: TGTGCCAGTAGCCCGGGACAGGGGCTTGCCGAGCAGTACTTC
CDR3: CASSPGQGLAEQYF

V: TRBV7-9
J: TRBJ1-2
size: -
D: TRBD1
DNA: TGTGCCAGCAGCTTAGAACAGGGGGTTGGCTACACCTTC
CDR3: CASSLEQGVGYTF

V: TRBV7-7
J: TRBJ2-3
size: -
D: -
DNA: TGTGCCAGCAGTCGGGTGGGGGGCCCCACAGATACGCAGTATTTT
CDR3: CASSRVGGPTDTQYF

V: TRBV7-3
J: TRBJ2-3
size: once
D: TRBD2
DNA: TGTGCCAGCAGCTTCCAGAGCGGGGGGGCGCAGTATTTT
CDR3: CASSFQSGGAQYF

V: TRBV20-1
J: TRBJ2-3
size: -
D: -
DNA: TGCAGTGTTGAGTTCACAGATACGCAGTATTTT
CDR3: CSVEFTDTQYF

V: TRBV28
J: TRBJ1-6
size: -
D: TRBD1
DNA: TGTGCCAGCAGACAGGGGAGCTCCTATAATTCACCCCTCCACTTT
CDR3: CASRQGSSYNSPLHF

V: TRBV6-5
J: TRBJ1-6
size: -
D: TRBD1
DNA: TGTGCCAGCAGTTACAGGGGACAGGATCTCTCACCCCTCCACTTT
CDR3: CASSYRGQDLSPLHF

V: TRBV18
J: TRBJ2-3
size: once
D: -
DNA: TGTGCCAGCTCACCGGCGATCACAGATACGCAGTATTTT
CDR3: CASSPAITDTQYF

V: TRBV5-1
J: TRBJ2-1
size: few
D: -
DNA: TGCGCCAGCAGCCATGGGGGCAGGGGCCTATACAATGAGCAGTTCTTC
CDR3: CASSHGGRGLYNEQFF

V: TRBV5-1
J: TRBJ2-5
size: -
D: TRBD1
DNA: TGCGCCAGCAGCTCGCACGCTGCGGGACAGGGACAAGAGACCCAGTACTTC
CDR3: CASSSHAAGQGQETQYF

V: TRBV7-3
J: TRBJ2-3
size: -
D: TRBD2
DNA: TGTGCCAGCAGCTTAACCCGGACTAGCGGGGGCACAGATACGCAGTATTTT
CDR3: CASSLTRTSGGTDTQYF

V: TRBV18
J: TRBJ2-7
size: -
D: TRBD1
DNA: TGTGCCAGCTCACTCTCCTCCTCCGGGACAGGCTTCTACGAGCAGTACTTC
CDR3: CASSLSSSGTGFYEQYF

V: TRBV5-1
J: TRBJ2-2
size: -
D: -
DNA: TGCGCCAGCAGCGGGGATGGGTCCGGGGAGCTGTTTTTT
CDR3: CASSGDGSGELFF

V: TRBV18
J: TRBJ1-1
size: -
D: -
DNA: TGTGCCAGCTCACCACTCCCCTCAGGGACTGAAGCTTTCTTT
CDR3: CASSPLPSGTEAFF

V: TRBV7-7
J: TRBJ2-7
size: -
D: TRBD2
DNA: TGTGCCAGCAGCTACCAGCGGGGTGATTACGAGCAGTACTTC
CDR3: CASSYQRGDYEQYF

V: TRBV5-4
J: TRBJ1-1
size: few
D: -
DNA: TGTGCCAGCAGCTTGGGGGTCGGCACTGAAGCTTTCTTT
CDR3: CASSLGVGTEAFF

V: TRBV6-6
J: TRBJ1-1
size: -
D: -
DNA: TGTGCCAGCAGTTACTCTTACGGACCCGCTTTCTTT
CDR3: CASSYSYGPAFF

V: TRBV27
J: TRBJ2-5
size: -
D: -
DNA: TGTGCCAGCAGTTTTGCCCCCAGGGGCCAGGGCCAAGAGACCCAGTACTTC
CDR3: CASSFAPRGQGQETQYF

V: TRBV5-1
J: TRBJ2-2
size: -
D: -
DNA: TGCGCCAGCACCCCTGGGGCAGGCCGGGTCACCGGGGAGCTGTTTTTT
CDR3: CASTPGAGRVTGELFF

V: TRBV27
J: TRBJ1-6
size: few
D: -
DNA: TGTGCCAGCAGTTTATTCGGGGCAGCCTATAATTCACCCCTCCACTTT
CDR3: CASSLFGAAYNSPLHF

V: TRBV18
J: TRBJ1-1
size: -
D: -
DNA: TGTGCCAGCTCACCACCGGTACGGGACGAAGCTTTCTTT
CDR3: CASSPPVRDEAFF

V: TRBV18
J: TRBJ2-7
size: once
D: -
DNA: TGTGCCAGCTCACCCCTCGGACTGAGCTCCTACGAGCAGTACTTC
CDR3: CASSPLGLSSYEQYF

V: TRBV5-4
J: TRBJ2-7
size: -
D: TRBD2
DNA: TGTGCCAGCAGCTCGAGGACTAGCGGGGTCCTCGAGCAGTACTTC
CDR3: CASSSRTSGVLEQYF

V: TRBV4-2
J: TRBJ2-5
size: -
D: -
DNA: TGTGCCAGCAGCCAAGATGTGGGGGGAGCGTACCAAGAGACCCAGTACTTC
CDR3: CASSQDVGGAYQETQYF

V: TRBV2
J: TRBJ2-5
size: -
D: TRBD2
DNA: TGTGCCAGCAGTGTGGGACTAGCGGGAGAGCGGGAGACCCAGTACTTC
CDR3: CASSVGLAGERETQYF